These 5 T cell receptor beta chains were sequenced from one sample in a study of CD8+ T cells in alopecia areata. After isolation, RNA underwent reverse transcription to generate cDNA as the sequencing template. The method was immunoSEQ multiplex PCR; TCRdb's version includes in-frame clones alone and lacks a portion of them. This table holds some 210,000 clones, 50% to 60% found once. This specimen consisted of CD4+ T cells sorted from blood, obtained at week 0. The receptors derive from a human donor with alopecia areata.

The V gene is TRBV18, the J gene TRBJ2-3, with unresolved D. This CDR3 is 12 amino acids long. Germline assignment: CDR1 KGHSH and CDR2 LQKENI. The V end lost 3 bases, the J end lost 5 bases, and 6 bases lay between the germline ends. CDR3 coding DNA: TGTGCCAGCTCACCTTCGGGAGATACGCAGTATTTT. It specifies CASSPSGDTQYF.

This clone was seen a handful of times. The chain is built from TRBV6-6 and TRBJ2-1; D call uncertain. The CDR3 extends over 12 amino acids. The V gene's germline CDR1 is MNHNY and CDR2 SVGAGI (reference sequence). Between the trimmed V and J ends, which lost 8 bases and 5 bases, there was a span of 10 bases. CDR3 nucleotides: TGTGCCAGCGCTCCTCTAGACAATGAGCAGTTCTTC. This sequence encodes CASAPLDNEQFF.

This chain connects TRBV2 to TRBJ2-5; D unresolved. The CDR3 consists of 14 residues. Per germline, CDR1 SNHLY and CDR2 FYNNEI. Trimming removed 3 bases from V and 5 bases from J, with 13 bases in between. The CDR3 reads CASSDSGISETQYF. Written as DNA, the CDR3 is TGTGCCAGCAGTGATAGTGGGATCTCCGAGACCCAGTACTTC.

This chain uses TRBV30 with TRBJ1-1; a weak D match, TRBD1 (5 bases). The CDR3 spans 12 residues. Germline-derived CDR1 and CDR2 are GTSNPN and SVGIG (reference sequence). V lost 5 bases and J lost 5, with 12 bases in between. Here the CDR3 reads CAWGDLGTEAFF. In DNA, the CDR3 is TGTGCCTGGGGGGACTTAGGGACTGAAGCTTTCTTT.

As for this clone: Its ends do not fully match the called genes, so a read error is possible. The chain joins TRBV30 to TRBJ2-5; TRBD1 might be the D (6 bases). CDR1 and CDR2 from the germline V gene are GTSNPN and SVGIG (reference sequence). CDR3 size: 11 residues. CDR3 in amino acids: CAWGGQGTQYF. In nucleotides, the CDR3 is TGTGCCTGGGGGGGACAAGGGACCCAGTACTTC.